The sequence of this TCR beta chain was determined in a study of T cell repertoires in ileal Crohn's disease. TCRdb keeps only in-frame clones here, not all; method: immunoSEQ multiplex PCR. The sample consists of approximately 5,700 clones, 70% to 90% of them appearing once. Before sorting, lamina propria lymphocytes were separated from surgical specimens by density gradient. Germline CDR1 is SGHTA and CDR2 is FQGNSA. Trimming took off 5 bases at V and 1 base at J, with 14 bases between the two ends. CDR3 length: 15 residues. This chain joins TRBV7-2 and TRBJ1-1; possibly TRBD1 for D (6 bases). Sequenced: CD4+ T cells from ileum. The TCR comes from an adult with Crohn's disease. Some clones in this sample may be carry-over from other donors' samples. The chain's CDR3 is CASSPRQGKNTEAFF. DNA for the CDR3: TGTGCCAGCAGCCCCCGCCAGGGGAAGAACACTGAAGCTTTCTTT.